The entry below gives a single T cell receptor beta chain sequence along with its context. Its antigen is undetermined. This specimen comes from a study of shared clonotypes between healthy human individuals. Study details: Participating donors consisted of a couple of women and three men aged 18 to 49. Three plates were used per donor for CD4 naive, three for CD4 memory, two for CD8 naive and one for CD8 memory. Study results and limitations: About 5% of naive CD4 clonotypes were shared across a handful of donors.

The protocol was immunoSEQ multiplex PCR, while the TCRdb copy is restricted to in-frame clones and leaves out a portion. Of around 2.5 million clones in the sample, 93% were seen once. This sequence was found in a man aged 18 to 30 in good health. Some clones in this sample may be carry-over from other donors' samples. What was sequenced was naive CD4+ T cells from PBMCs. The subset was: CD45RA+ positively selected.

The CDR3 loop reads CASSPRPSTDTQYF. The CDR3 nucleotides are TGTGCCAGTAGTCCCCGCCCTTCCACAGATACGCAGTATTTT. The J gene is TRBJ2-3, the V gene TRBV19; D gene uncertain. The CDR3 covers 14 residues. Trimming removed 5 bases from V and 2 bases from J, with 11 bases in between. Germline V gene lookup returns CDR1 LNHDA and CDR2 SQIVND (reference sequence).